This T cell receptor beta chain was observed in a study of Ad26.COV2.S vaccination and SARS-CoV-2 variants (dated by TCRdb to the early 2020s). In terms of the full investigation: Vaccine-arm donors came from COV1001, a multicentre, randomized, double-blind, placebo-controlled phase I-IIa trial of Ad26.COV2.S in healthy adults. Ad26.COV2.S was administered intramuscularly at 5 x 10^10 or 1 x 10^11 viral particles, either as a single shot or as two shots given 56 days apart. The specificity and breadth of SARS-CoV-2-reactive T cell receptors after Ad26.COV2.S vaccination were assessed by TCRbeta repertoire sequencing. A total of 32 samples were included in the TCR-sequenced set, comprising 19 Ad26.COV2.S vaccine recipients, 5 placebo recipients and 8 SARS-CoV-2 convalescent individuals. Trial participants were randomized into five groups of five, in which low-dose or high-dose Ad26.COV2.S was given once or twice, or placebo was given on both occasions. Investigators remained blinded to trial group allocation during experiments and outcome assessment.

The sample's treatment or condition label is to be understood as: about 20 received Ad26.COV2.S at low or high dose, single or two shots; 5 received placebo; per-sample allocation not given. Repertoires of vaccine and placebo recipients were sequenced from samples taken on day 63 after the first injection. In Cohort 1b, roughly 25 adults aged 18-55 years were enrolled at a single site in Boston, USA, between 29 July and 7 August 2020. Ad26.COV2.S consisted of a replication-incompetent adenovirus type 26 vector by which a prefusion-stabilized SARS-CoV-2 spike protein from the original Wuhan strain was expressed. As concerns this clone: Its cognate antigen has yet to be identified. No much larger clone exists at a distance of one base, and base qualities are not known.

On the study overall, not on this receptor specifically: The authors noted that the TCR breadth and depth analyses may have underestimated total T cell responses. Compared with placebo recipients, Ad26.COV2.S recipients showed higher spike-specific TCR breadth (P = 0.0014). After vaccination, substantial breadth of spike-specific CD8+ and CD4+ T cell responses was reported. Non-spike TCR breadth was comparable between vaccine and placebo recipients, consistent with the vaccine containing only spike. The study lacked the statistical power to compare responses across vaccine doses or regimens.

Reading the germline V gene (reference sequence) gives CDR1 LGHDT and CDR2 YNNKEL. V is cut by 4 bases and J by 7 bases, and the space between the germline ends is 13 bases. Measured from the cysteine to the phenylalanine, the CDR3 is 13 residues long. Only CDR3 DNA is held: 39 bases, read in frame from base 1. The immunoSEQ Assay was the method used to sequence TCRbeta CDR3 regions. After extraction, genomic DNA underwent amplification by bias-controlled multiplex PCR, followed by high-throughput sequencing. The authors' analysis ran thus. To quantify the absolute abundance of each unique TCRbeta CDR3 region, sequences were collapsed and filtered. T cell fraction was estimated by normalization of TCRbeta template counts to usable DNA, with usable DNA being measured through amplification of reference genes present in all nucleated cells. Repertoire TCRs were annotated as SARS-CoV-2-specific when V gene, CDR3 amino acid sequence and J gene were exactly matched to a known reactive TCR set. MIRA supplied the reference SARS-CoV-2 TCR set, which was filtered for enrichment in COVID-19-positive ImmuneCODE repertoires so that public or cross-reactive TCRs were removed. Using the MIRA antigens, annotated TCRs were further analysed by specific ORF or by position within an ORF. Breadth was defined as the number of annotated unique rearrangements divided by the total number of unique productive rearrangements, and depth was defined as the summed frequency of the annotated unique rearrangements. Two-sided Wilcoxon rank-sum tests were used to compare TCR breadth between groups. TCRdb mirrors the immuneACCESS table, restricted to in-frame sequences. Some clones are absent from its copies; in checked studies, under half trace to an unresolved V gene, and the reason for the others is unknown. V and J calls and clone size are copied from that table; D and trimming were computed from the DNA. The sample has hundreds of thousands of clones on record, 89% of them singletons. The top ten clones comprise around 2.5% of the sample.

The clonotype was recovered from a person aged 18-65 years who received the Ad26.COV2.S COVID-19 vaccine or a placebo. Sequenced material: peripheral blood, taken in a trial of Ad26.COV2.S vaccine versus placebo. The chain is assembled from TRBV3-1 (or the pseudogene TRBV3-2) and TRBJ1-2; a tentative D match to TRBD1 spans 5 bases. The DNA sequence is given as TGTGCCAGCAGCCGGCGGGACGATCCTGGCTACACCTTC. Translated, it reads CASSRRDDPGYTF.